The clone carrying this T cell receptor (beta chain) was observed once. The CDR3 spans 14 residues. CDR1 and CDR2 from the germline V gene are LGHDT and YNNKEL (reference sequence). V shed 6 bases and J shed 1 base, with 10 bases lying between them. This sample stems from a study of blood T cell repertoires in COVID-19. The method was immunoSEQ multiplex PCR; TCRdb's version includes in-frame clones alone and lacks a portion of them. The table records 83,000 or so clones, 77% of them present only once. The origin of this receptor is a woman over 75 with acute or convalescent COVID-19. Sequencing was carried out using peripheral blood. The chain combines TRBV3-1 (or the pseudogene TRBV3-2) with TRBJ2-4; a possible D gene is TRBD2 (6 bases). CDR3 coding DNA: TGTGCCAGCAGTATAGCGGCCGCCAAAAACATTCAGTACTTC. This codes for CASSIAAAKNIQYF.